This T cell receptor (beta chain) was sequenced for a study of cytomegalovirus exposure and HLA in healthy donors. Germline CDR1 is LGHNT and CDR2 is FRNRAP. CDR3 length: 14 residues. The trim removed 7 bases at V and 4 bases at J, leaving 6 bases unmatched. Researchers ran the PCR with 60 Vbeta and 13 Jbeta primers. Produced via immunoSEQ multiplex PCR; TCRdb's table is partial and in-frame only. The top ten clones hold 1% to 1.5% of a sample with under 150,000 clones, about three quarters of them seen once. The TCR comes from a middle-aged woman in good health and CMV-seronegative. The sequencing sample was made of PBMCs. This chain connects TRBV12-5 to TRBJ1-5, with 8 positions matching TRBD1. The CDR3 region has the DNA TGTGCTAGTGAAGGACAGGGAGGAAATCAGCCCCAGCATTTT. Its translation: CASEGQGGNQPQHF.